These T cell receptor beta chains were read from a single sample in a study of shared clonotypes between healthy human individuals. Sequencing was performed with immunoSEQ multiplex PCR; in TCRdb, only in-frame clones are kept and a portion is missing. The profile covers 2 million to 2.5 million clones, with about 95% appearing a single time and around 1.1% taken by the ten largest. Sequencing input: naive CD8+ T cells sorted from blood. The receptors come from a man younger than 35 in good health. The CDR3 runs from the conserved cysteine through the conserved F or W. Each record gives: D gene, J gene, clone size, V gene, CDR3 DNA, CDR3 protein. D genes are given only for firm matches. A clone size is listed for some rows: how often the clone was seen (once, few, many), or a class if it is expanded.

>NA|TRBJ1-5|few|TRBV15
TGTGCCACCAGCAGTCTGGGGGACCAGCCCCAGCATTTT
CATSSLGDQPQHF
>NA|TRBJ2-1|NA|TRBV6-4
TGTGCCAGCAGTGACAACTCCGGGGCCGATGAGCAGTTCTTC
CASSDNSGADEQFF
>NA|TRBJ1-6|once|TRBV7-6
TGTGCCAGCAGCCCGATACAGGCTTTGAATTCACCCCTCCACTTT
CASSPIQALNSPLHF
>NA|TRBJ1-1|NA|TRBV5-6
TGTGCCAGCAGTTACCCCCTCTCATGGAACACTGAAGCTTTCTTT
CASSYPLSWNTEAFF
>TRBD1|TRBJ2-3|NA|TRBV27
TGTGCCAGCACCCTGACAGGGGGCACAGATACGCAGTATTTT
CASTLTGGTDTQYF
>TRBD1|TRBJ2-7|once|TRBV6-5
TGTGCCAGCAGCGGGACAGGGGCGAACTACGAGCAGTACTTC
CASSGTGANYEQYF
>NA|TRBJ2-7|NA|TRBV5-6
TGTGCCAGCAGCTTGGCCCAGGGGGGACTCGTAGCCTACGAGCAGTACTTC
CASSLAQGGLVAYEQYF
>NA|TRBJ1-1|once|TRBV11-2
TGTGCCAGCAGGCCTTCAGGGACTAACACTGAAGCTTTCTTT
CASRPSGTNTEAFF
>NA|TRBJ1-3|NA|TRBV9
TGTGCCAGCAGCGTAGCTCCTCATTCCGGGACATCCTACTCTGGAAACACCATATATTTT
CASSVAPHSGTSYSGNTIYF
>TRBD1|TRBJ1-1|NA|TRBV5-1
TGCGCCAGCAGCTTGGATGGGACAGCGTCTGAAGCTTTCTTT
CASSLDGTASEAFF
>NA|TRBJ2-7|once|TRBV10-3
TGTGCCATCAGTGATGGGCCGAGCTACGAGCAGTACTTC
CAISDGPSYEQYF
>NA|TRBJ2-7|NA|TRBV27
TGTGCCAGCAGTCCCGGGAACTACGAGCAGTACTTC
CASSPGNYEQYF
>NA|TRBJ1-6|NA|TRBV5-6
TGTGCCAGCAGCTTGGGGGGACGATTGTCACCCCTCCACTTT
CASSLGGRLSPLHF
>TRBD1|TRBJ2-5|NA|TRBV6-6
TGTGCCAGCAATTACTCTCCGGGACAGGGGAAAGAGACCCAGTACTTC
CASNYSPGQGKETQYF
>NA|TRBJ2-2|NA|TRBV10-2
TGCGCCACCAGGACTGGCGGTGTGACCGGGGAGCTGTTTTTT
CATRTGGVTGELFF
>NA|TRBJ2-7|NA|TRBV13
TGTGCCAGCAGCTCCGGGACACTTCCCTACGAGCAGTACTTC
CASSSGTLPYEQYF
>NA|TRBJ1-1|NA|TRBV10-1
TGCGCCAGCAGTGTAGGGGGTCGAGGCACTGAAGCTTTCTTT
CASSVGGRGTEAFF
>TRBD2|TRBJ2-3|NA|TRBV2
TGTGCCAGCAGTGATGGTAGCGGGGGCCTTAGCACAGATACGCAGTATTTT
CASSDGSGGLSTDTQYF
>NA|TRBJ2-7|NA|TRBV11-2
TGTGCCAGCAGCTTAAGTGGGATGTTGCAGTACTTC
CASSLSGMLQYF
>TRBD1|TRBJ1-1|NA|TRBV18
TGTGCCAGCTCACCAGCAGGGGGGACTGAAGCTTTCTTT
CASSPAGGTEAFF
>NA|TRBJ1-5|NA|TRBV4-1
TGCGCCAGCAGCCAAGAACGAGGACAGCCCCAGCATTTT
CASSQERGQPQHF
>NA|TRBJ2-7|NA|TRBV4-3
TGCGCCAGCAGCCCGGGGGCAGGTACCTACGAGCAGTACTTC
CASSPGAGTYEQYF
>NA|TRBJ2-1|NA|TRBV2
TGTGCCAGCAAGGCGGCCTCCTACAATGAGCAGTTCTTC
CASKAASYNEQFF
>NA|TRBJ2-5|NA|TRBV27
TGTGCCAGCACCCTTCGATGGAGGGGGCAAGAGACCCAGTACTTC
CASTLRWRGQETQYF
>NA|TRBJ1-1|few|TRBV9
TGTGCCAGCAGCGTCGGCAGCATGAACACTGAAGCTTTCTTT
CASSVGSMNTEAFF